Listed below are T cell receptor beta chains from one sample, sequenced in a study of a mutant IDH1 vaccine in newly diagnosed glioma. The table came from immunoSEQ multiplex PCR; TCRdb's copy has only in-frame clones and leaves some out. The repertoire holds approximately 62,000 clones, with roughly 80% as singletons. Their antigens are not known. This sample comprised PBMCs, obtained from a glioma patient whose treatment included an IDH1 peptide vaccine. These receptors were collected from a man aged 25 to 40 with glioma. CDR3s include the opening cysteine and the closing phenylalanine or tryptophan. A D gene is named only where the DNA matches it firmly. A clone size is listed for some rows: how often the clone was seen (once, few, many), or a class if it is expanded.

>.|TRBJ1-4|TRBV29-1|TRBD1
TGCAGCGCCAGGGGGGGGGCAACTAATGAAAAACTGTTTTTT
CSARGGATNEKLFF
>.|TRBJ2-2|TRBV10-2|TRBD1
TGCGCCAGCGGGGGACAGGGGAACACCGGGGAGCTGTTTTTT
CASGGQGNTGELFF
>.|TRBJ1-1|TRBV18|TRBD1
TGTGCCAGCTCATTAGAACAGGGGAAGAACACTGAAGCTTTCTTT
CASSLEQGKNTEAFF
>.|TRBJ2-4|TRBV6-6|.
TGTGCCAGCAGCGGGGGTAGCACCGGGGCCAAAAACATTCAGTACTTC
CASSGGSTGAKNIQYF
>.|TRBJ2-3|TRBV6-4|.
TGTGCCAGCAGTGATGAGGCGGGGAGCACAGATACGCAGTATTTT
CASSDEAGSTDTQYF
>.|TRBJ1-2|TRBV28|.
TGTGCCAGCAGCCAATACCGGACCGTTTATGGCTACACCTTC
CASSQYRTVYGYTF
>.|TRBJ2-3|TRBV5-6|TRBD1
TGTGCCAGCAACTTTAAAACAGGGGGCTATAGCACAGATACGCAGTATTTT
CASNFKTGGYSTDTQYF
>.|TRBJ1-3|TRBV14|.
TGTGCCAGCAGCTCAAGGCCCTCGGGAAACACCATATATTTT
CASSSRPSGNTIYF
>.|TRBJ1-4|TRBV25-1|TRBD1
TGTGCCAGCAGTGATGCCCTCGGGACAGCAACTAATGAAAAACTGTTTTTT
CASSDALGTATNEKLFF
>.|TRBJ1-4|TRBV9|.
TGTGCCAGCAGCCGGGCAGGTCAGGCCTTGGAAAAACTGTTTTTT
CASSRAGQALEKLFF
>.|TRBJ1-1|TRBV6-1|.
TGTGCCAGCAGACGAGAACAGGGTCTAAACACTGAAGCTTTCTTT
CASRREQGLNTEAFF
>few|TRBJ1-4|TRBV9|.
TGTGCCAGCAGCCAGGGCGCAACCACAAATGAAAAACTGTTTTTT
CASSQGATTNEKLFF
>.|TRBJ2-3|TRBV11-2|.
TGTGCCAGCAGCTTAGTGGGGACTCGACGCACAGATACGCAGTATTTT
CASSLVGTRRTDTQYF
>.|TRBJ2-7|TRBV11-2|.
TGTGCCAGCAGCTTAGTCAGGGGCAAGTACGAGCAGTACTTC
CASSLVRGKYEQYF
>.|TRBJ1-4|TRBV4-1|TRBD1
TGCGCCAGCAGCCTCACAGGGGAAGAAAAACTGTTTTTT
CASSLTGEEKLFF
>.|TRBJ1-2|TRBV7-2|.
TGTGCCAGCAGCCAAGGACATCTCGCCTATGGCTACACCTTC
CASSQGHLAYGYTF
>.|TRBJ2-7|TRBV7-6|.
TGTGCCAGCAGCCACGGTCCAGGGGCGTCCTACGAGCAGTACTTC
CASSHGPGASYEQYF
>once|TRBJ1-2|TRBV29-1|TRBD1
TGCAGCGTCGGGACTGGGACAGAAGGAAATGACTTCTATGGCTACACCTTC
CSVGTGTEGNDFYGYTF